Listed below are T cell receptor beta chains from one sample, sequenced in a study of post-analysis software for immune sequencing data. Via MiXCR, TCRdb re-called the PCR reads, giving one row per CDR3 protein. This sample has hundreds of thousands of distinct CDR3 sequences, with 59% found just once. The sample comprised blood. Receptors originate from a girl aged 2-9 years with multiple sclerosis. Both conserved end residues are part of each CDR3. A D gene is named only where the DNA matches it firmly. Some rows mark clone size as missing; the rest say once, few, many or name a class of expanded clone.

abundance	d_gene	j_gene	v_gene	CDR3aa	CDR3nt
few	.	TRBJ1-2	TRBV7-3	CASSLGEDGYTF	TGTGCCAGCAGCTTAGGGGAAGATGGCTACACCTTC
.	TRBD2	TRBJ2-3	TRBV5-1	CASSLASGGARVSTDTQYF	TGCGCCAGCAGCTTGGCTAGCGGGGGGGCCCGTGTGTCCACAGATACGCAGTATTTT
.	TRBD1	TRBJ1-5	TRBV6-1	CAGATGRGNQPQHF	TGTGCCGGGGCGACAGGGAGGGGCAATCAGCCCCAGCATTTT
.	.	TRBJ2-2	TRBV2	CASSHFEGRDTGELFF	TGTGCCAGCAGCCACTTCGAGGGAAGGGACACCGGGGAGCTGTTTTTT
.	TRBD1	TRBJ1-1	TRBV5-1	CASSFLTGDDTEAFF	TGCGCCAGCAGCTTCTTGACAGGGGATGACACTGAAGCTTTCTTT
.	.	TRBJ2-1	TRBV4-2	CASSLSIGGNEQFF	TGTGCCAGCAGCCTAAGTATTGGAGGCAATGAGCAGTTCTTC
many	.	TRBJ2-3	TRBV5-1	CASSLRSSTDTQYF	TGTGCCAGCAGCTTGCGGTCTAGCACAGATACGCAGTATTTT
.	.	TRBJ1-2	TRBV6-5	CASSRSRGWDYGYTF	TGTGCCAGCAGCAGGAGTAGGGGCTGGGACTATGGCTACACCTTC
few	.	TRBJ2-1	TRBV6-5	CASRVTLEGGANEQFF	TGTGCCAGCAGGGTAACATTGGAGGGGGGGGCAAATGAGCAGTTCTTC
few	.	TRBJ2-7	TRBV25-1	CASSDILSAYEQYF	TGTGCCAGCAGTGATATTCTGTCGGCCTACGAGCAGTACTTC
few	.	TRBJ2-7	TRBV9	CASSVGASEQYF	TGTGCCAGCAGCGTAGGGGCTTCCGAGCAGTACTTC
.	.	TRBJ2-5	TRBV20-1	CSARGLDGTQYF	TGCAGTGCTAGAGGGCTAGACGGGACCCAGTACTTC
.	TRBD1	TRBJ2-1	TRBV7-9	CASSSTGKSSYNEQFF	TGTGCCAGCAGCTCGACAGGGAAGAGCTCCTACAATGAGCAGTTCTTC
.	.	TRBJ2-1	TRBV5-1	CASSLVRQEQFF	TGCGCCAGCAGCTTGGTACGACAGGAGCAGTTCTTC
.	TRBD1	TRBJ1-2	TRBV20-1	CSAPSRGKGGYTF	TGCAGTGCTCCGTCCAGGGGGAAGGGTGGCTACACCTTC
.	.	TRBJ1-1	TRBV5-1	CASSLDGGEAFF	TGCGCCAGCAGCTTGGATGGCGGTGAAGCTTTCTTT
.	TRBD2	TRBJ2-1	TRBV5-1	CASRATAGAGNEQFF	TGCGCCAGCCGTGCGACAGCGGGGGCGGGGAATGAGCAGTTCTTC
.	.	TRBJ1-5	TRBV7-2	CASSLVGVSNQPQHF	TGTGCCAGCAGCTTAGTGGGGGTTAGCAATCAGCCCCAGCATTTT
.	TRBD2	TRBJ2-7	TRBV7-2	CASSDGLADPYEQYF	TGTGCCAGCAGCGACGGACTAGCGGATCCCTACGAGCAGTACTTC
.	.	TRBJ2-1	TRBV11-2	CASTKAVHSYNEQFF	TGTGCCAGCACGAAAGCGGTCCACTCCTACAATGAGCAGTTCTTC
.	TRBD1	TRBJ2-5	TRBV6-5	CASSRTGTGKETQYF	TGTGCCAGCAGTCGGACCGGGACAGGGAAAGAGACCCAGTACTTC
.	TRBD1	TRBJ1-2	TRBV7-9	CASSLGTGSGNYGYTF	TGTGCCAGCAGCTTGGGGACAGGGTCTGGTAACTATGGCTACACCTTC
.	.	TRBJ2-3	TRBV5-1	CASSLSRRIVPDTQYF	TGCGCCAGCAGCTTGTCCCGTCGGATAGTCCCCGATACGCAGTATTTT
.	TRBD2	TRBJ2-3	TRBV5-1	CASSSSTSGWFIPYF	TGCGCCAGCAGCTCCTCGACTAGCGGGTGGTTCATTCCGTATTTT
once	.	TRBJ2-1	TRBV10-3	CAISGGTYNEQFF	TGTGCCATCAGTGGCGGGACCTACAATGAGCAGTTCTTC
few	.	TRBJ2-6	TRBV6-1	CASGTTSGANVLTF	TGTGCCAGCGGAACCACTTCTGGGGCCAACGTCCTGACTTTC
.	TRBD2	TRBJ2-1	TRBV7-2	CASSPGGGFYEQFF	TGTGCCAGCAGCCCTGGCGGGGGATTTTATGAGCAGTTCTTC
.	TRBD1	TRBJ2-5	TRBV12-3/TRBV12-4	CASSLVGTGKETQYF	TGTGCCAGCAGTTTAGTTGGGACAGGGAAAGAGACCCAGTACTTC
few	.	TRBJ1-2	TRBV12-3/TRBV12-4	CASNAGHPSNYGYTF	TGTGCCAGCAACGCGGGACACCCTTCTAACTATGGCTACACCTTC
.	.	TRBJ1-2	TRBV9	CASSTTVNYGYTF	TGTGCCAGCAGCACGACAGTTAACTATGGCTACACCTTC
.	.	TRBJ2-1	TRBV12-3/TRBV12-4	CASSSVRGDSHDNEQFF	TGTGCCAGCAGTTCTGTGCGGGGGGACAGCCACGACAATGAGCAGTTCTTC
few	.	TRBJ2-1	TRBV29-1	CSVVHLSLSPGVSYNEQFF	TGCAGCGTTGTTCATCTCAGTTTAAGTCCCGGGGTCTCCTACAATGAGCAGTTCTTC
once	.	TRBJ1-2	TRBV7-2	CASSLASQGFGYTF	TGTGCCAGCAGCCTAGCGTCACAGGGCTTTGGCTACACCTTC
.	.	TRBJ2-1	TRBV3-1	CASSQGGLYYNEQFF	TGTGCCAGCAGCCAAGGGGGTCTTTACTACAATGAGCAGTTCTTC
few	.	TRBJ1-2	TRBV20-1	CSASDSDYGYTF	TGCAGTGCTAGTGATTCAGACTATGGCTACACCTTC
.	.	TRBJ2-5	TRBV7-9	CASSPPQRQETQYF	TGTGCCAGCAGCCCCCCACAGCGACAAGAGACCCAGTACTTC
few	.	TRBJ2-5	TRBV5-1	CASSLGLGGPQYQETQYF	TGCGCCAGCAGCCTGGGGTTAGGGGGACCCCAGTACCAAGAGACCCAGTACTTC
few	TRBD2	TRBJ2-4	TRBV10-2	CASSDPGLAENIQYF	TGCGCCAGCAGTGACCCGGGACTAGCGGAAAACATTCAGTACTTC
few	TRBD1	TRBJ2-5	TRBV12-3/TRBV12-4	CASSSPGQAWGTQYF	TGTGCCAGCAGTTCCCCCGGACAGGCTTGGGGGACCCAGTACTTC
.	.	TRBJ2-1	TRBV10-3	CAITAARHEGGNEQFF	TGTGCCATCACGGCAGCCCGACACGAGGGCGGCAATGAGCAGTTCTTC
once	.	TRBJ1-5	TRBV20-1	CSAISGNQPQHF	TGCAGTGCCATTTCAGGGAATCAGCCCCAGCATTTT
.	.	TRBJ2-5	TRBV20-1	CSARPAGQETQYF	TGCAGTGCTAGGCCCGCCGGACAAGAGACCCAGTACTTC
.	.	TRBJ1-1	TRBV7-8	CASSWGLMNTEAFF	TGTGCCAGCAGCTGGGGACTTATGAACACTGAAGCTTTCTTT
once	TRBD2	TRBJ2-2	TRBV29-1	CSGALAGPTGELFF	TGCAGCGGCGCCCTAGCGGGACCGACCGGGGAGCTGTTTTTT
.	.	TRBJ2-5	TRBV9	CASSVSGGGWYETQYF	TGTGCTAGCAGCGTGAGCGGAGGGGGATGGTATGAGACCCAGTACTTC
.	TRBD1	TRBJ2-1	TRBV5-1	CASSPRTGGGDNEQFF	TGCGCCAGCAGCCCCCGGACAGGGGGAGGGGACAATGAGCAGTTCTTC
.	TRBD1	TRBJ2-5	TRBV6-6	CASRQGGQGARETQYF	TGTGCCAGCAGACAGGGGGGACAGGGGGCTCGGGAGACCCAGTACTTC
.	.	TRBJ2-7	TRBV29-1	CSVAPRGPGDEQYF	TGCAGCGTTGCCCCCCGGGGCCCCGGCGACGAGCAGTACTTC